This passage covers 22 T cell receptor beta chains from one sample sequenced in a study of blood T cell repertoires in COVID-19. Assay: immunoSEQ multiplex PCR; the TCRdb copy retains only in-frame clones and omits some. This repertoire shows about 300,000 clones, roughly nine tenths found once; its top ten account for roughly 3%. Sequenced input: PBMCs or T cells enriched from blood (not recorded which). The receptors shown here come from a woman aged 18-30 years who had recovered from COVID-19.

The CDR3 reads CASSIGTGVTGELFF. The CDR3, as DNA: TGTGCCAGCAGCATAGGGACAGGGGTAACGGGGGAGCTGTTTTTT. J is TRBJ2-2 and V is TRBV5-5; 10 bases match TRBD1. This CDR3 comprises 15 residues. Germline CDR1 reads SGHKS; CDR2 reads YYEKEE (reference sequence). V shed 4 bases, J shed 8 bases, and the junction held 8 bases outside the gene matches.

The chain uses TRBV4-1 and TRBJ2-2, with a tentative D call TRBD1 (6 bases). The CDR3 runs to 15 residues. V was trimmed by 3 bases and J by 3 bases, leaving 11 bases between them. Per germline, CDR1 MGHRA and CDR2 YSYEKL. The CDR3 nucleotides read TGCGCCAGCAGCCAGCTGAACAGGGACACCGGGGAGCTGTTTTTT. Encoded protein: CASSQLNRDTGELFF.

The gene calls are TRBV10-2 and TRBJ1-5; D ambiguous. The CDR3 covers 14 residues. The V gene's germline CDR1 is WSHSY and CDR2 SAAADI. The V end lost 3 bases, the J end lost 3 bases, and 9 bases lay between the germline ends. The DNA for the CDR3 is TGCGCCAGCAGTGAAACGGTGGTCAATCAGCCCCAGCATTTT. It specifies CASSETVVNQPQHF.

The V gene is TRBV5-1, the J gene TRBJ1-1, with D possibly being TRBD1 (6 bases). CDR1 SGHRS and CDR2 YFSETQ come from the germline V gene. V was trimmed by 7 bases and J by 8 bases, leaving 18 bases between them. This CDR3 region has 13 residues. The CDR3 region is CASLIPGTKEAFF. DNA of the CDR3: TGCGCCAGCCTCATACCGGGGACAAAAGAAGCTTTCTTT.

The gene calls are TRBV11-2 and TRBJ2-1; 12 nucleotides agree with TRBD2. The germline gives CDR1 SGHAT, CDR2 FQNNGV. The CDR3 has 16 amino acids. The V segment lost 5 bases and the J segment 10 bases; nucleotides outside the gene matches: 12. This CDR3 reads CASSPGLAGSGGEQFF. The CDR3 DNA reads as TGTGCCAGCAGCCCCGGACTAGCGGGGTCTGGCGGGGAGCAGTTCTTC.

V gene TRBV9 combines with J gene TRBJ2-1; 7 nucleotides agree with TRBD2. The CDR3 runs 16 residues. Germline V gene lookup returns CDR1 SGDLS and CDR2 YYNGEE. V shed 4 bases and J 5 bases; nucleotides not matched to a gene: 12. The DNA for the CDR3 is TGTGCCAGCAGCCCCTCCCCGGCTAGCGGCCACAATGAGCAGTTCTTC. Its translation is CASSPSPASGHNEQFF. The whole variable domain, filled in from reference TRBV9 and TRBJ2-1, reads DSGVTQTPKHLITATGQRVTLRCSPRSGDLSVYWYQQSLDQGLQFLIQYYNGEERAKGNILERFSAQQFPDLHSELNLSSLELGDSALYFCASSPSPASGHNEQFFGPGTRLTVL.

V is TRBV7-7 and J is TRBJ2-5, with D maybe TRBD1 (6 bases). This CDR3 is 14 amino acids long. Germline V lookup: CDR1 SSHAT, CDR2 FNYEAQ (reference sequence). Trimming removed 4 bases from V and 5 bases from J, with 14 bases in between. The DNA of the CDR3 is TGTGCCAGCAGCTCGGGGACAATCGCGGAGACCCAGTACTTC. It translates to CASSSGTIAETQYF.

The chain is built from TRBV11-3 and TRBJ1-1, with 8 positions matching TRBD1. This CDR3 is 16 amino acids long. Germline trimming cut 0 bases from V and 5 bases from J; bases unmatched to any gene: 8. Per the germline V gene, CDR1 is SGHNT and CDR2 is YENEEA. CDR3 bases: TGTGCCAGCAGCTTAGAACTAGGACAGGGATATACTGAAGCTTTCTTT. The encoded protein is CASSLELGQGYTEAFF.

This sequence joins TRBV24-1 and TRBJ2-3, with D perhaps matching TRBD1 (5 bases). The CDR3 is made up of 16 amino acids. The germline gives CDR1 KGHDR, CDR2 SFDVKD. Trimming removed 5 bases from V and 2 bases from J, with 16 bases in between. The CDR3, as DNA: TGTGCCACCAGTGCTCCGGACACAGAAACCACAGATACGCAGTATTTT. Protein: CATSAPDTETTDTQYF.

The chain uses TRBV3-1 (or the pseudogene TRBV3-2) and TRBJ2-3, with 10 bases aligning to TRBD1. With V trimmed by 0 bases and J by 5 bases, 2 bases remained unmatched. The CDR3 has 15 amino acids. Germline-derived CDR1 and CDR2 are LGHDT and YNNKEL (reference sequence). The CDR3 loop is CASSQEWTGGDTQYF. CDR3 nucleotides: TGTGCCAGCAGCCAAGAGTGGACAGGGGGAGATACGCAGTATTTT.

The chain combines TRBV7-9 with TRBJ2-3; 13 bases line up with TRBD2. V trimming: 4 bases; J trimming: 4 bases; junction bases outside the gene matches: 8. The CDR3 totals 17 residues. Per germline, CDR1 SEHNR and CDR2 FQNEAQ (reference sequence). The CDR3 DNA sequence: TGTGCCAGCAGCTCTCCCGGACTAGCGGGGGTTTCAGATACGCAGTATTTT. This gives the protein CASSSPGLAGVSDTQYF.

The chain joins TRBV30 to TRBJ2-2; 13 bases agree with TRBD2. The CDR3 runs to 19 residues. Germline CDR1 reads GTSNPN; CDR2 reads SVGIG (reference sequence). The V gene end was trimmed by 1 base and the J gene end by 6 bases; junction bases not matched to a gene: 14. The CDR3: CAWSALRTSGRLSAGELFF. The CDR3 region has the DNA TGTGCCTGGAGTGCCCTCAGGACTAGCGGGAGACTCTCCGCCGGGGAGCTGTTTTTT.

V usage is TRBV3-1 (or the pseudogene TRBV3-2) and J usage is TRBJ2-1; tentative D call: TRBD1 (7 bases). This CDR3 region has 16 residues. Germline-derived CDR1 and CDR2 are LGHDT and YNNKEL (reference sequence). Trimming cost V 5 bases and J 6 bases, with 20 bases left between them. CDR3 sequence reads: CASSAPGGQYLNEQFF. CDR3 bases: TGTGCCAGCAGCGCCCCCGGGGGACAGTACCTCAATGAGCAGTTCTTC.

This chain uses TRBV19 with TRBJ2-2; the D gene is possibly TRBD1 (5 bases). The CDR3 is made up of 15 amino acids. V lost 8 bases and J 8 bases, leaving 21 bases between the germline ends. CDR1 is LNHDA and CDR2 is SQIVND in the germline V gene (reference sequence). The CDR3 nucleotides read TGTGCCAGTTCCCCAGGGCGAATCGATTTGGGGGAGCTGTTTTTT. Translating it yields CASSPGRIDLGELFF.

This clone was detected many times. The CDR3 DNA is TGTGCCAGCAGGACAGGGGCGGACACCGGGGAGCTGTTTTTT. Translation: CASRTGADTGELFF. The chain combines TRBV2 with TRBJ2-2; 8 positions match TRBD1. J lost 3 bases, V lost 6 bases, and 3 bases had no gene match. The CDR3 extends over 14 amino acids. Looked up from germline, CDR1 is SNHLY and CDR2 is FYNNEI.

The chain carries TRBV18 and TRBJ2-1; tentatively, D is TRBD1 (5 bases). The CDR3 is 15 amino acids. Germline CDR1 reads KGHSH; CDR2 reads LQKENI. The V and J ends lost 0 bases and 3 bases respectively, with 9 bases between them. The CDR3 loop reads CASSPPQGFYNEQFF. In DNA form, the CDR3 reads TGTGCCAGCTCACCACCCCAGGGATTCTACAATGAGCAGTTCTTC. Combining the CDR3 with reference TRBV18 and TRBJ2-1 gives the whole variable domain NAGVMQNPRHLVRRRGQEARLRCSPMKGHSHVYWYRQLPEEGLKFMVYLQKENIIDESGMPKERFSAEFPKEGPSILRIQQVVRGDSAAYFCASSPPQGFYNEQFFGPGTRLTVL.

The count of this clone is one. The chain's CDR3 is CASSPGTGGAHGELFF. The CDR3 coding sequence is TGTGCCAGTAGTCCCGGGACAGGGGGCGCCCACGGGGAGCTGTTTTTT. The chain links TRBV19 to TRBJ2-2; 12 bases agree with TRBD1. The CDR3 has 16 amino acids. Germline V gene lookup returns CDR1 LNHDA and CDR2 SQIVND (reference sequence). J was trimmed by 7 bases and V by 5 bases; bases with no gene match: 8.

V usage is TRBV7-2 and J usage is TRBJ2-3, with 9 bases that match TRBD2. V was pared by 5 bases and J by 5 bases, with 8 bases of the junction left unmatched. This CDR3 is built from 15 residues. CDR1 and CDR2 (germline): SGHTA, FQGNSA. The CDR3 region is CASSTGGRAVDTQYF. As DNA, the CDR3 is TGTGCCAGCAGCACCGGCGGGAGGGCGGTAGATACGCAGTATTTT.

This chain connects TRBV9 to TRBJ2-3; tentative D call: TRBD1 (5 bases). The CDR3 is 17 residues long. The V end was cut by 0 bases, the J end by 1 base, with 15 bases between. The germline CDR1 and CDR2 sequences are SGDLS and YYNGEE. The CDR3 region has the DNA TGTGCCAGCAGCGTAGAAGGCCTAGGGGTAGGCACAGATACGCAGTATTTT. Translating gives CASSVEGLGVGTDTQYF.

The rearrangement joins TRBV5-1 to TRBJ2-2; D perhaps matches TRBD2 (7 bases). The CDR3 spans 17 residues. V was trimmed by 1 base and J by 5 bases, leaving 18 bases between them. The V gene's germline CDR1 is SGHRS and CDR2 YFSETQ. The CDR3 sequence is CASSLIRRGPRTGELFF. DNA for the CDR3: TGCGCCAGCAGCTTGATTAGGCGGGGGCCAAGGACCGGGGAGCTGTTTTTT.

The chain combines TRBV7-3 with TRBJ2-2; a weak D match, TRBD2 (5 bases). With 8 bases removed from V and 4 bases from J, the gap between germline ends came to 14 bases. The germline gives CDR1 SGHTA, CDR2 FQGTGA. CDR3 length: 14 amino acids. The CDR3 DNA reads TGTGCCAGCCGGGTCAGCGGATCCACCGGGGAGCTGTTTTTT. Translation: CASRVSGSTGELFF.

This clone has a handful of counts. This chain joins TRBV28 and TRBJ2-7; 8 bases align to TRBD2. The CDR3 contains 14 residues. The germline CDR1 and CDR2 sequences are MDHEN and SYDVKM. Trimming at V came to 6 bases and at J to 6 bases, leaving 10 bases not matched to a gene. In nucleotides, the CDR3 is TGTGCCAGCAGAGGCCCCCCGAGCGGGGGCGAGCAGTACTTC. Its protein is CASRGPPSGGEQYF.